Sequencing of this TCR beta chain was carried out in a study of CD8+CD57+ T cells in acquired aplastic anemia. At the level of the study: Sorted CD4+ and CD8+ cells yielded around 3.2 ug of DNA on average.

This CDR3 has 15 residues. CDR1 ENHRY and CDR2 SYGVKD come from the germline V gene. The V gene lost 3 bases and the J gene lost 7 bases, with 13 bases spanning the gap. Genomic DNA served as template for TCR beta VDJ and CDR3 profiling. MiXCR, run by TCRdb on the reads, gives a single entry per CDR3 protein. This sample has roughly 180,000 distinct CDR3 sequences; roughly 64% occur once, and the top ten carry about 45%. Study results and caveats: The study identified about 30 CD8+ CDR3 sequences shared by patients and controls.

As regards this clonotype: Its antigen is not identified.

Sequencing was done on a sample of sorted CD4+, CD8+, or CD8+CD57+ T cells (not recorded which) from PBMCs. The TCR originated in a human donor with severe aplastic anemia or a healthy control (not recorded which). The rearrangement uses TRBV10-3 and TRBJ1-6; TRBD1 is a possible D gene (6 bases). The CDR3, as DNA: TGTGCCATCAGTGATCGGACAGCAGGAAATTCACCCCTCCACTTT. Translated, it gives CAISDRTAGNSPLHF.